The source of this T cell receptor beta chain is a study of blood T cell repertoires in COVID-19. Study information: T cells, B-cell-depleted T cells, or PBMCs supplied cDNA or gDNA.

Authors' analysis steps: Reference gene primer amplification gave estimated nucleated cell counts. Clones were read by immunoSEQ multiplex PCR, and TCRdb kept only the in-frame ones, dropping some. That table furnishes V, J and clone size, whereas the DNA furnished D and trimming. The sample has about 99,000 clones; about 90% are singletons. Looked up from germline, CDR1 is MNHNS and CDR2 is SASEGT. The CDR3 loop spans 14 amino acids. V lost 1 base and J 8 bases, leaving 12 bases between the germline ends. The specimen was peripheral blood. The chain carries TRBV6-1 and TRBJ2-4; D uncertain. The TCR originated in a human donor in a cohort sampled during active COVID-19. The CDR3 DNA reads as TGTGCCAGCAGTGAAGGACTTCAGTCAGACATTCAGTACTTC. Translating gives CASSEGLQSDIQYF.